This T cell receptor beta chain was obtained from a study of Graves' ophthalmopathy and Graves' hyperthyroidism. Notes on the study in general: Most thyroid clonotypes expanded beyond 0.001 frequency were also found in blood. Built on 13 signatures, a model told ophthalmopathy apart from stable hyperthyroidism with almost 90% sensitivity and almost 84% specificity.

Many counts were recorded for this clonotype. The antigen remains undetermined. TCR beta CDR3 regions were amplified from RNA transcripts. The first-round RT-PCR employed HTBI primers together with the Qiagen OneStep RT-PCR kit. A multiplex PCR was then performed as the second round. Each CDR3 protein is one row after TCRdb ran MiXCR on the multiplex PCR reads. Found here are about half a million distinct CDR3 sequences, about an eighth of them singletons; the top ten hold roughly 10%. The germline CDR1 and CDR2 sequences are MRHNA and SNTAGT. V trimming: 6 bases; J trimming: 5 bases; junction bases outside the gene matches: 2. The CDR3 spans 13 residues. Symptoms, serum thyroxine and TRAb, thyroid ultrasound, and orbital computed tomography formed the diagnostic basis. PBMCs were density-gradient isolated from 10 ml fresh blood.

V is TRBV6-4 and J is TRBJ1-4; 8 bases agree with TRBD1. Material for sequencing was blood. The TCR originated in a young woman with Graves' ophthalmopathy. The CDR3 protein is CASRRTGNEKLFF. The CDR3 nucleotides are TGTGCCAGCAGGAGGACAGGGAATGAAAAACTGTTTTTT.